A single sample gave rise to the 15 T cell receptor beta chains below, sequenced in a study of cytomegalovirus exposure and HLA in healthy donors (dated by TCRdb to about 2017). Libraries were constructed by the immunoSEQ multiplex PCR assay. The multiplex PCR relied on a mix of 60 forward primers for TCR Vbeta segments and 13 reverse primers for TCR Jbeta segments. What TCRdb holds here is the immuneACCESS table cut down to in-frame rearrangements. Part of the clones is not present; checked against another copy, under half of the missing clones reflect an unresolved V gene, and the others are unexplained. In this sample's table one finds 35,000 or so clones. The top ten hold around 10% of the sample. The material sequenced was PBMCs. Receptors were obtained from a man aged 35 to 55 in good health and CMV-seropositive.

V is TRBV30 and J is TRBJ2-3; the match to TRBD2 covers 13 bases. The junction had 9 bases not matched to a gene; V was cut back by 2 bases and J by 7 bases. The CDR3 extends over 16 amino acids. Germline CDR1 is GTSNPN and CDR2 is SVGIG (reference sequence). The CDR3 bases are TGTGCCTGGAGTCGCGGACTAGCGGGAGCCCGGCATACGCAGTATTTT. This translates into CAWSRGLAGARHTQYF.

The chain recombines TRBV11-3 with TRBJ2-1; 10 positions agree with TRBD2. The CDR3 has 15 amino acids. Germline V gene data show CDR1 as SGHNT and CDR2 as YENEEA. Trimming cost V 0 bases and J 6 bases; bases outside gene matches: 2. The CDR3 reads CASSLEGTSVNEQFF. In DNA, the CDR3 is TGTGCCAGCAGCTTAGAGGGGACTAGCGTCAATGAGCAGTTCTTC.

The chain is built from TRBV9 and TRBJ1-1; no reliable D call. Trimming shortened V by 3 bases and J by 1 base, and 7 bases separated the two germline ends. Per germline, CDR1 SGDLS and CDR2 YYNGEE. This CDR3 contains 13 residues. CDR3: CASSAYPNTEAFF. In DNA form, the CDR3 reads TGTGCCAGCAGCGCCTACCCGAACACTGAAGCTTTCTTT.

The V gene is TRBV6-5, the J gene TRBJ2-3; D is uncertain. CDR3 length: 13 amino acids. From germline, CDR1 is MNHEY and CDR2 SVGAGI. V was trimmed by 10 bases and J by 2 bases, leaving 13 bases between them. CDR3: CATKIESTDTQYF. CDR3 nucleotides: TGTGCCACAAAAATAGAGTCCACAGATACGCAGTATTTT.

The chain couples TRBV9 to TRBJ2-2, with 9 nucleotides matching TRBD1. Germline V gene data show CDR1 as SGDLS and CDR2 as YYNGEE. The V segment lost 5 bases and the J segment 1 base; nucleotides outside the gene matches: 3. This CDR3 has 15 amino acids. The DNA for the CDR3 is TGTGCCAGCAGAGAGGACAGGGGGAACACCGGGGAGCTGTTTTTT. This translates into CASREDRGNTGELFF.

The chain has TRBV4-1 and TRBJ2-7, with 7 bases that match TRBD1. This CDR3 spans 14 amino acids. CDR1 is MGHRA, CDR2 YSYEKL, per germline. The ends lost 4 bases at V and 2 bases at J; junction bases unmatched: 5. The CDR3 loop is CASSPGTVPYEQYF. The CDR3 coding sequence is TGCGCCAGCAGCCCCGGGACAGTACCCTACGAGCAGTACTTC.

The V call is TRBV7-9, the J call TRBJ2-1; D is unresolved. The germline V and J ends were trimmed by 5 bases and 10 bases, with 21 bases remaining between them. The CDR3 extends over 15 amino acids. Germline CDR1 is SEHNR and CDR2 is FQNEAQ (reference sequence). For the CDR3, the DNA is TGTGCCAGCAGCCTAACGGTCGGGTTGGTCGGGGAGCAGTTCTTC. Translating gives CASSLTVGLVGEQFF.

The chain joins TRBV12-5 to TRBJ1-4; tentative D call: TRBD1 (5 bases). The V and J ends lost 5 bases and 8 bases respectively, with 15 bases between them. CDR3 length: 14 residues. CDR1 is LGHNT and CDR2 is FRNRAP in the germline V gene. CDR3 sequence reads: CASGHNQGLEKLFF. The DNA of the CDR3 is TGTGCTAGTGGTCACAACCAGGGTTTGGAAAAACTGTTTTTT.

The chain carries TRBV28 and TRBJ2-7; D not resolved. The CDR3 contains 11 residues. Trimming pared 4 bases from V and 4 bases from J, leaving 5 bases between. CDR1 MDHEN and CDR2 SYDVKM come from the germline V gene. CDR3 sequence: CASSYSYEQYF. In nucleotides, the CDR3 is TGTGCCAGCAGTTACTCTTACGAGCAGTACTTC. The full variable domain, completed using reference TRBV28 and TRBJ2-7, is DVKVTQSSRYLVKRTGEKVFLECVQDMDHENMFWYRQDPGLGLRLIYFSYDVKMKEKGDIPEGYSVSREKKERFSLILESASTNQTSMYLCASSYSYEQYFGPGTRLTVT.

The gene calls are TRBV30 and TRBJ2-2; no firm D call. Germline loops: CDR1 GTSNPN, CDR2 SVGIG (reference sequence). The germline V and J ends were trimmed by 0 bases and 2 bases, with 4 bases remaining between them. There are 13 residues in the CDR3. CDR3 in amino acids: CAWSVINTGELFF. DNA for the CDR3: TGTGCCTGGAGTGTAATAAACACCGGGGAGCTGTTTTTT.

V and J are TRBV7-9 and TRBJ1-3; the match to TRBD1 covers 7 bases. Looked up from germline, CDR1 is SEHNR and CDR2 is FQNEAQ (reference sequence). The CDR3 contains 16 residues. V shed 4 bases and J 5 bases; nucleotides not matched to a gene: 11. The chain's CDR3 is CASSSRTGGTRNTIYF. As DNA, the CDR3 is TGTGCCAGCAGCTCGAGGACAGGCGGGACCCGAAACACCATATATTTT.

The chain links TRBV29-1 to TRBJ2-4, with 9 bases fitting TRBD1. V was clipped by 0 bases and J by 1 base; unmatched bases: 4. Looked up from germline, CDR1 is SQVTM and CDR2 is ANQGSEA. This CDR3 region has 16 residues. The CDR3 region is CSVEDRGQGAKNIQYF. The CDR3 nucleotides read TGCAGCGTTGAAGATCGAGGACAGGGGGCCAAAAACATTCAGTACTTC. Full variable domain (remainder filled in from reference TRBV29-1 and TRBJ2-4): SAVISQKPSRDICQRGTSLTIQCQVDSQVTMMFWYRQQPGQSLTLIATANQGSEATYESGFVIDKFPISRPNLTFSTLTVSNMSPEDSSIYLCSVEDRGQGAKNIQYFGAGTRLSVL.

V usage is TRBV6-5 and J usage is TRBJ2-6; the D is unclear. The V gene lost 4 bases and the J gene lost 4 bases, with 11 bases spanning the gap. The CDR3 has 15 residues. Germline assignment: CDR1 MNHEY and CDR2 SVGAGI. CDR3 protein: CASSSFTSGANVLTF. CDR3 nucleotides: TGTGCCAGCAGTTCCTTTACGAGCGGGGCCAACGTCCTGACTTTC.

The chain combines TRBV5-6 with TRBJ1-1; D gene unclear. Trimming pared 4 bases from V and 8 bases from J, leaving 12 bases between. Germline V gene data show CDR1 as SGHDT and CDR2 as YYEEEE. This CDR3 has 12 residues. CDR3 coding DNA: TGTGCCAGCAGCCGGGAGAGGGCGGAAGCTTTCTTT. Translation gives CASSRERAEAFF.

CDR3 sequence reads: CAWTPGVSGTQYF. The CDR3 DNA sequence: TGTGCCTGGACCCCCGGGGTCAGCGGGACCCAGTACTTC. The chain has TRBV30 and TRBJ2-5; possible D gene TRBD2, 5 bases. The CDR3 is 13 amino acids. Per germline, CDR1 GTSNPN and CDR2 SVGIG (reference sequence). Trimming removed 4 bases from V and 7 bases from J, with 16 bases in between.